This record looks at one T cell receptor beta chain sequence and its context. Deletions cut 2 bases from V and 4 bases from J, with 15 bases between. CDR3 length: 15 amino acids. The germline V gene has CDR1 SGHTA and CDR2 FQGNSA. Participants' reported clinical history set cohort assignment. Two negative PCRs, clearance, or symptom resolution had been documented for recovered Cohort 3 donors. The data derive from a study of blood T cell repertoires in COVID-19. As for the study in general: The study drew acute and convalescent COVID-19 samples from the United States, Italy and Spain.

Original methodology: Amplification of reference gene primers provided the estimated nucleated cell counts. Measured with immunoSEQ multiplex PCR; TCRdb has only the in-frame clones, and not every one. Clone size and V and J calls were adopted from that table, with D and trimming inferred from the DNA. The data hold 250,000 to 400,000 clones, with roughly nine tenths observed a single time. The receptor was isolated from a man in his sixties who had recovered from COVID-19. The chain recombines TRBV7-2 with TRBJ2-7, with D possibly being TRBD2 (6 bases). Input material: PBMCs or T cells enriched from blood (not recorded which). This chain's CDR3 is CASSLSSGLGYEQYF. The CDR3 DNA follows: TGTGCCAGCAGCTTATCCTCGGGACTGGGGTACGAGCAGTACTTC.